This is a list of T cell receptor beta chains from one sample in a study of response to subunit inactivated influenza vaccine. TCRdb redid the calling of the RT-PCR reads with MiXCR, one entry per CDR3 protein. The sample consists of some 150,000 distinct CDR3 sequences, 9.5% to 15% of them appearing once. Another study also made use of these data, one on T cells expressing NK-cell markers.

The source material was CD8+ T cells sorted from PBMCs, sampled 11 to 12 days after vaccination. Receptor source: a man between 45 and 60 years old who received an inactivated influenza vaccine. CDR3s include the opening cysteine and the closing phenylalanine or tryptophan. D genes are given only for firm matches. Clone sizes are given selectively: once, few, many, or a class where the clone is expanded.

>few|-|TRBJ1-1|TRBV11-2|14
CASSLGSTGTEAFF
TGTGCCAGCAGCTTAGGTTCTACGGGCACTGAAGCTTTCTTT
>many|-|TRBJ2-1|TRBV6-1|16
CASSPIAGPTYNEQFF
TGTGCCAGCAGTCCCATTGCGGGACCAACCTACAATGAGCAGTTCTTC
>-|-|TRBJ2-7|TRBV2|15
CASSEIPGPTYEQYF
TGTGCCAGCAGTGAAATTCCAGGGCCCACCTACGAGCAGTACTTC
>-|TRBD1|TRBJ1-1|TRBV9|15
CASSVGRQGNTEAFF
TGTGCCAGCAGCGTAGGTCGACAGGGGAACACTGAAGCTTTCTTT
>few|-|TRBJ1-1|TRBV19|15
CASSTPQVSHTEAFF
TGTGCCAGTAGTACCCCACAGGTCTCGCACACTGAAGCTTTCTTT
>-|-|TRBJ2-1|TRBV5-1|14
CASSLSANYNEQFF
TGCGCCAGCAGCTTGTCCGCCAACTACAATGAGCAGTTCTTC
>few|-|TRBJ2-7|TRBV2|13
CASIGTASYEQYF
TGTGCCAGCATCGGAACAGCCTCCTACGAGCAGTACTTC
>few|-|TRBJ2-2|TRBV12-3/TRBV12-4|13
CASSSASTGELFF
TGTGCCAGCAGTTCGGCTAGCACCGGGGAGCTGTTTTTT
>-|TRBD2|TRBJ2-2|TRBV5-6|17
CASSQPGLAVNTGELFF
TGTGCCAGCAGCCAACCGGGACTAGCGGTAAACACCGGGGAGCTGTTTTTT
>few|TRBD1|TRBJ2-7|TRBV7-2|17
CASSLGRFGQGKFEQYF
TGTGCCAGCAGCTTAGGGAGATTCGGACAGGGAAAATTCGAGCAGTACTTC
>-|-|TRBJ2-3|TRBV28|12
CASSIGADTQYF
TGTGCCAGCAGCATAGGTGCGGATACGCAGTATTTT
>many|-|TRBJ1-1|TRBV4-3|13
CASSQSRVTEAFF
TGCGCCAGCAGCCAAAGTAGGGTCACTGAAGCTTTCTTT
>few|-|TRBJ2-3|TRBV28|15
CASSTTGTSTDTQYF
TGTGCCAGCAGCACTACCGGGACCAGCACAGATACGCAGTATTTT
>-|-|TRBJ1-1|TRBV12-3/TRBV12-4|11
CASSRDWGAFF
TGTGCCAGCAGTCGGGACTGGGGAGCTTTCTTT
>-|-|TRBJ2-3|TRBV6-6|13
CASSTSYTDTQYF
TGTGCCAGCAGCACTAGCTACACAGATACGCAGTATTTT
>few|TRBD2|TRBJ2-7|TRBV5-1|15
CASSLDLAASYEQYF
TGCGCCAGCAGCTTGGACCTAGCGGCCTCCTACGAGCAGTACTTC
>-|-|TRBJ2-7|TRBV6-2/TRBV6-3|12
CASSYGSHEQYF
TGTGCCAGCAGTTACGGGTCCCACGAGCAGTACTTC
>-|-|TRBJ2-7|TRBV6-5|16
CASSSILARDDYEQYF
TGTGCCAGCAGTTCCATTCTAGCGCGGGACGACTACGAGCAGTACTTC
>few|TRBD2|TRBJ2-7|TRBV29-1|15
CSVGHGLAGAYEQYF
TGCAGCGTTGGCCACGGACTAGCGGGGGCCTACGAGCAGTACTTC
>many|TRBD2|TRBJ2-1|TRBV7-2|13
CASNWGGANEQFF
TGTGCCAGCAATTGGGGAGGGGCCAATGAGCAGTTCTTC
>-|TRBD2|TRBJ2-1|TRBV12-3/TRBV12-4|18
CASSFRAGLPPSYNEQFF
TGTGCCAGCAGTTTTCGAGCGGGACTACCCCCCTCCTACAATGAGCAGTTCTTC
>-|-|TRBJ2-1|TRBV4-2|14
CASSQESGYNEQFF
TGTGCCAGCAGCCAAGAGTCCGGTTACAATGAGCAGTTCTTC
>-|-|TRBJ2-1|TRBV11-2|13
CASSPDYFNEQFF
TGTGCCAGCAGCCCCGACTACTTCAATGAGCAGTTCTTC
>few|-|TRBJ2-7|TRBV28|14
CASSFYPGTYEQYF
TGTGCCAGCAGTTTTTATCCGGGAACCTACGAGCAGTACTTC
>-|-|TRBJ1-4|TRBV7-9|15
CASSSRVATNEKLFF
TGTGCCAGCAGCTCGAGGGTTGCAACTAATGAAAAACTGTTTTTT
>-|-|TRBJ2-7|TRBV6-1|14
CASSSTGSSYEQYF
TGTGCCAGCAGCTCTACAGGGAGCTCCTACGAGCAGTACTTC
>-|-|TRBJ2-2|TRBV6-2/TRBV6-3|13
CAVQGLSRGELFF
TGTGCCGTCCAAGGACTAAGCAGGGGGGAGCTGTTTTTT
>-|TRBD2|TRBJ2-7|TRBV12-3/TRBV12-4|11
CASSFGLARSF
TGTGCCAGCAGTTTCGGACTAGCCCGTTCCTTC
>few|-|TRBJ2-5|TRBV7-9|15
CASSPPYAGQETQYF
TGTGCCAGCAGCCCACCCTATGCGGGTCAAGAGACCCAGTACTTC
>few|-|TRBJ2-2|TRBV7-9|12
CASILGAGELFF
TGTGCCAGCATCTTAGGCGCCGGGGAGCTGTTTTTT
>few|TRBD1|TRBJ2-2|TRBV4-1|16
CASSFGQARDTGELFF
TGCGCCAGCAGCTTCGGACAGGCTCGGGACACCGGGGAGCTGTTTTTT
>many|-|TRBJ2-1|TRBV4-3|14
CASSRQVYGNEQFF
TGCGCCAGCAGCCGACAGGTATATGGCAATGAGCAGTTCTTC
>many|TRBD1|TRBJ2-7|TRBV29-1|13
CSVEWDRSVEQYF
TGCAGCGTTGAATGGGACAGGTCGGTCGAGCAGTACTTC
>few|TRBD2|TRBJ2-2|TRBV20-1|14
CSASERGDTGELFF
TGCAGTGCTAGTGAGCGGGGGGACACCGGGGAGCTGTTTTTT
>few|-|TRBJ2-7|TRBV9|14
CASSVEAASYEQYF
TGTGCCAGCAGCGTAGAGGCCGCGTCCTACGAGCAGTACTTC